The 23 T cell receptor beta chains listed next were all sequenced from one sample in a study of beta chain features in type 1 diabetes. Notes on the study in general: A moderate, significant TCRB CDR3 shortening appeared in type 1 diabetes across four CD4+ subsets.

Expressed TCRB transcripts were sequenced because the isolated RNA had all been reverse transcribed beforehand. The method was immunoSEQ multiplex PCR; TCRdb's version includes in-frame clones alone and lacks a portion of them. The data hold tens of thousands of clones, with about 69% observed a single time. The antigens of these receptors remain unknown. Sequencing used Tregs from blood. Source of these receptors: a man in his late teens or twenties with type 1 diabetes.

This rearrangement joins TRBV14 to TRBJ2-1; 8 bases align to TRBD1. The CDR3 loop spans 16 amino acids. CDR1 is SGHDN, CDR2 FVKESK, per germline. Unmatched junction bases numbered 7, after V lost 2 bases and J lost 4 bases. The CDR3 here is CASSQWSGGLYNEQFF. The CDR3 DNA sequence: TGTGCCAGCAGCCAATGGTCAGGGGGCCTATACAATGAGCAGTTCTTC. The full variable domain, completed using reference TRBV14 and TRBJ2-1, is EAGVTQFPSHSVIEKGQTVTLRCDPISGHDNLYWYRRVMGKEIKFLLHFVKESKQDESGMPNNRFLAERTGGTYSTLKVQPAELEDSGVYFCASSQWSGGLYNEQFFGPGTRLTVL.

The chain couples TRBV2 to TRBJ2-7; 12 bases fit TRBD1. The CDR3 totals 15 residues. After removal of 6 bases from V and 5 bases from J, the junction contained 8 bases not matched to a gene. The germline V gene has CDR1 SNHLY and CDR2 FYNNEI. As DNA, the CDR3 is TGTGCCAGCAGGGCGGGACAGGGGGCGGACCACGAGCAGTACTTC. Translation gives CASRAGQGADHEQYF.

The chain has TRBV6-1 and TRBJ1-2, with 7 bases aligning to TRBD1. From germline, CDR1 is MNHNS and CDR2 SASEGT. V trimming: 6 bases; J trimming: 6 bases; junction bases outside the gene matches: 10. The CDR3 is made up of 14 amino acids. The CDR3, as DNA: TGTGCCAGCAGCTTATTAACAGGGGTCGATGGCTACACCTTC. Translated, it gives CASSLLTGVDGYTF.

This clone showed up just once. The chain combines TRBV5-4 with TRBJ2-1, with a possible D match to TRBD2 (5 bases). The CDR3 covers 13 residues. Trimming took off 1 base at V and 7 bases at J, with 9 bases between the two ends. The germline V gene has CDR1 SGHNT and CDR2 YYREEE (reference sequence). The CDR3 DNA reads TGTGCCAGCAGCTTGCGAGACTATAATGAGCAGTTCTTC. This translates into CASSLRDYNEQFF.

J is TRBJ2-2 and V is TRBV7-9; 10 bases are a match to TRBD1. Losses at the gene ends were 5 bases for V and 5 bases for J; bases not matched to a gene: 5. The CDR3 has 15 amino acids. CDR1 and CDR2 from the germline V gene are SEHNR and FQNEAQ (reference sequence). The CDR3 DNA reads TGTGCCAGCAGCCCCCCGGGACAGGGGACCGGGGAGCTGTTTTTT. Translated: CASSPPGQGTGELFF.

This clone was recorded only once. The chain carries TRBV30 and TRBJ2-2; D gene uncertain. V lost 4 bases and J 1 base, leaving 4 bases between the germline ends. The CDR3 is 12 amino acids. CDR1 is GTSNPN, CDR2 SVGIG, per germline (reference sequence). The CDR3 is CAWTGNTGELFF. CDR3 sequence (DNA): TGTGCCTGGACAGGGAACACCGGGGAGCTGTTTTTT.

The chain is built from TRBV5-1 and TRBJ1-2, with a weak D call TRBD1 (5 bases). Germline V CDR1 and CDR2: SGHRS, YFSETQ. V was shortened by 2 bases and J by 4 bases, with 12 bases between the two germline ends. The CDR3 length is 14 residues. CDR3 in amino acids: CASSFFGQGYGYTF. Written as DNA, the CDR3 is TGCGCCAGCAGCTTCTTTGGGCAGGGCTATGGCTACACCTTC.

CDR3 nucleotide sequence: TGTGCCAGCAGCCCGCGAGGACAGGACAGCAATGAGCAGTTCTTC. Translation: CASSPRGQDSNEQFF. The chain joins TRBV7-9 to TRBJ2-1; TRBD1 matches 7 bases. The CDR3 spans 15 residues. The germline V gene encodes CDR1 SEHNR and CDR2 FQNEAQ (reference sequence). V shed 5 bases and J 6 bases; nucleotides not matched to a gene: 10.

There are a few counts of this clone. The V call is TRBV7-6, the J call TRBJ2-6; D ambiguous. CDR3 length: 17 residues. Deletions cut 1 base from V and 0 bases from J, with 10 bases between. Germline V gene sequence: CDR1 SGHVS, CDR2 FNYEAQ. CDR3 sequence reads: CASSLDGRGSGANVLTF. The CDR3 region has the DNA TGTGCCAGCAGCTTAGATGGCCGAGGCTCTGGGGCCAACGTCCTGACTTTC.

V gene TRBV29-1 combines with J gene TRBJ2-1; D unresolved. CDR3 length: 14 amino acids. Trimming pared 8 bases from V and 7 bases from J, leaving 21 bases between. Germline V gene lookup returns CDR1 SQVTM and CDR2 ANQGSEA. The CDR3 spells CSTEQLLQSNEQFF. CDR3 nucleotide sequence: TGCAGCACTGAACAACTACTCCAAAGTAATGAGCAGTTCTTC.

The genes are TRBV28 and TRBJ1-2; tentatively, D is TRBD1 (6 bases). V was cut by 6 bases and J by 5 bases, with 10 bases left in between. Germline V lookup: CDR1 MDHEN, CDR2 SYDVKM. This CDR3 has 12 residues. The CDR3 sequence is CASRDSTYGYTF. CDR3 coding DNA: TGTGCCAGCAGGGACAGCACTTATGGCTACACCTTC.

This chain joins TRBV19 and TRBJ2-3, with TRBD2 matching 7 bases. The CDR3 length is 16 residues. CDR1 and CDR2 (germline): LNHDA, SQIVND (reference sequence). V dropped 3 bases and J dropped 2; count of bases not matched to a gene: 8. The CDR3 DNA reads as TGTGCCAGTAGTATGGGGTCTAGCGGCTTCACAGATACGCAGTATTTT. As protein: CASSMGSSGFTDTQYF.

The chain joins TRBV7-2 to TRBJ2-4; 7 positions match TRBD1. V was pared by 5 bases and J by 3 bases, with 7 bases of the junction left unmatched. Germline assignment: CDR1 SGHTA and CDR2 FQGNSA. The CDR3 is made up of 15 amino acids. The CDR3 DNA reads TGTGCCAGCAGCGAAGACAGGGTTGTCAAAAACATTCAGTACTTC. Translation: CASSEDRVVKNIQYF.

The chain links TRBV28 to TRBJ2-1; D gene unclear. The CDR3 totals 13 residues. Germline CDR1 is MDHEN and CDR2 is SYDVKM. Trimming stripped 3 bases from V and 6 bases from J, with 9 bases between. CDR3: CASSFAPGNEQFF. DNA for the CDR3: TGTGCCAGCAGTTTCGCCCCCGGCAATGAGCAGTTCTTC.

This chain joins TRBV7-2 and TRBJ2-7, with 7 nucleotides matching TRBD2. The CDR3 extends over 16 amino acids. V trimming: 4 bases; J trimming: 5 bases; junction bases outside the gene matches: 14. CDR1 is SGHTA, CDR2 FQGNSA, per germline. The DNA for the CDR3 is TGTGCCAGCAGCTCAGACGGGGGGAGGGCCGTCCACGAGCAGTACTTC. This translates into CASSSDGGRAVHEQYF.

The J gene is TRBJ2-5, the V gene TRBV11-2, with D maybe TRBD1 (6 bases). This CDR3 has 15 residues. With 7 bases removed from V and 5 bases from J, the gap between germline ends came to 20 bases. Germline V gene sequence: CDR1 SGHAT, CDR2 FQNNGV. In nucleotides, the CDR3 is TGTGCCAGCACCCCCCTCCTTGGGGGCGTTGAGACCCAGTACTTC. Translation gives CASTPLLGGVETQYF.

This clone was seen once. For the CDR3, the DNA is TGTGCCAGCAGTCCACTAGCGGGAGTCCCTTACGAGCAGTACTTC. Amino acid sequence: CASSPLAGVPYEQYF. The chain is built from TRBV28 and TRBJ2-5; 11 bases are a match to TRBD2. The J call is in doubt because the DNA end fits TRBJ2-7 better. The CDR3 consists of 15 residues. Germline CDR1 reads MDHEN; CDR2 reads SYDVKM.

This clone was recorded once. The V and J genes are TRBV18 and TRBJ2-7, with a possible D match to TRBD1 (5 bases). The V gene's germline CDR1 is KGHSH and CDR2 LQKENI. This CDR3 region has 12 residues. Trimming cost V 6 bases and J 6 bases, with 12 bases left between them. CDR3 sequence reads: CASSPDNGEQYF. DNA of the CDR3: TGTGCCAGCTCTCCGGACAACGGCGAGCAGTACTTC.

This sequence joins TRBV23-1 and TRBJ1-6; D perhaps matches TRBD1 (5 bases). TRBV23-1 is assigned to the ORF class and has an uncertain function. The CDR3 sequence is 17 residues long. The germline V and J ends were trimmed by 2 bases and 0 bases, with 11 bases remaining between them. The CDR3 nucleotides read TGCGCCAGCAGTCAAAGGGGTAGGAGCTCCTATAATTCACCCCTCCACTTT. Translating gives CASSQRGRSSYNSPLHF.

In this sample, this clone turned up a few times. The V and J genes are TRBV2 and TRBJ1-5, with 8 bases identical to TRBD1. V lost 8 bases, J lost 2 bases, and 8 bases stayed unmatched. The CDR3 runs 15 residues. CDR1 and CDR2 (germline): SNHLY, FYNNEI. The CDR3 coding sequence is TGTGCCAGCCGGCGTTCGACAGGGGGCAATCAGCCCCAGCATTTT. Protein: CASRRSTGGNQPQHF.

This rearrangement joins TRBV5-4 to TRBJ2-3; D may be TRBD1 (5 bases). Germline V gene data show CDR1 as SGHNT and CDR2 as YYREEE (reference sequence). The CDR3 length is 11 residues. V lost 1 base, J lost 10 bases, and 7 bases lay in between. The CDR3 DNA reads as TGTGCCAGCAGCTTGTCCAGGGCGCAGTATTTT. As protein: CASSLSRAQYF.

The rearrangement uses TRBV28 and TRBJ1-1, with 8 bases matching TRBD1. The CDR3 is 16 amino acids. After removal of 7 bases from V and 5 bases from J, the junction contained 15 bases not matched to a gene. Germline V gene lookup returns CDR1 MDHEN and CDR2 SYDVKM. The CDR3, as DNA: TGTGCCAGCACCAAAGCAGGGGGCGCCCGGCATACTGAAGCTTTCTTT. It codes for CASTKAGGARHTEAFF.

Only a few counts were recorded for this clone. The chain uses TRBV4-3 and TRBJ2-7; 12 positions match TRBD2. The ends lost 3 bases at V and 2 bases at J; junction bases unmatched: 8. This CDR3 region has 17 residues. Germline V lookup: CDR1 LGHNA, CDR2 YSLEER. The CDR3: CASSQVRGLAGTYEQYF. CDR3 DNA: TGCGCCAGCAGCCAGGTTCGAGGACTAGCGGGGACCTACGAGCAGTACTTC.